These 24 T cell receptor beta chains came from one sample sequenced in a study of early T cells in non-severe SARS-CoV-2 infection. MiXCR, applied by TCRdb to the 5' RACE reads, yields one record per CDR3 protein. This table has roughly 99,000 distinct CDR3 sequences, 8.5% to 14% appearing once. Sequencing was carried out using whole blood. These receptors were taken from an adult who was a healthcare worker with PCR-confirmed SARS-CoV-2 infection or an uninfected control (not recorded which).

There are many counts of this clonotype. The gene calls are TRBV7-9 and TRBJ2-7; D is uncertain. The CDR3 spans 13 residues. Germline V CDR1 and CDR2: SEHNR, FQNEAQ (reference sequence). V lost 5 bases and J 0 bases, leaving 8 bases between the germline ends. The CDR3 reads CASSGASSYEQYF. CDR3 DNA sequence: TGTGCCAGCAGCGGTGCCTCCTCCTACGAGCAGTACTTC.

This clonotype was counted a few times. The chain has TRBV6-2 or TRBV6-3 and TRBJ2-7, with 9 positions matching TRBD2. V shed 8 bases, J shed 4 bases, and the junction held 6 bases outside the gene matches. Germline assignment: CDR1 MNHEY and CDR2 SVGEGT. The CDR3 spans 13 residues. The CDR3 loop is CASHRTSVYEQYF. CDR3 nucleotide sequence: TGTGCCAGCCATAGGACTAGCGTTTACGAGCAGTACTTC.

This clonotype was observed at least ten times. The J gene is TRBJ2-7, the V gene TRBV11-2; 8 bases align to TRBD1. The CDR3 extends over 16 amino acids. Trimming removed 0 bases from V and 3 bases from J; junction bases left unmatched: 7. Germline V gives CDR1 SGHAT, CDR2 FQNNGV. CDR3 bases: TGTGCCAGCAGCTTAGAGATCGGGACAGGCCTCTACGAGCAGTACTTC. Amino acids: CASSLEIGTGLYEQYF.

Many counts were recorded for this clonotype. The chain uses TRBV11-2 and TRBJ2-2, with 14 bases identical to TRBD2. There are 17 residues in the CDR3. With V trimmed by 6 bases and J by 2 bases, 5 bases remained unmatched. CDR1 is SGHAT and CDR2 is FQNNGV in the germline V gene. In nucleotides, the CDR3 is TGTGCCAGCAGTCAGACTAGCGGGAGGGCCAACACCGGGGAGCTGTTTTTT. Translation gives CASSQTSGRANTGELFF. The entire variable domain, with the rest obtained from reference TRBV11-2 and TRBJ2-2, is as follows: EAGVAQSPRYKIIEKRQSVAFWCNPISGHATLYWYQQILGQGPKLLIQFQNNGVVDDSQLPKDRFSAERLKGVDSTLKIQPAKLEDSAVYLCASSQTSGRANTGELFFGEGSRLTVL.

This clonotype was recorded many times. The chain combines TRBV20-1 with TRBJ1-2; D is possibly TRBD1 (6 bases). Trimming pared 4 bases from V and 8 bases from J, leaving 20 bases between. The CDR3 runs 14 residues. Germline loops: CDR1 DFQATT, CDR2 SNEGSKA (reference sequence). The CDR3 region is CSAIRGAPREGYTF. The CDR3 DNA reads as TGCAGTGCTATTAGGGGGGCGCCCCGGGAAGGCTACACCTTC.

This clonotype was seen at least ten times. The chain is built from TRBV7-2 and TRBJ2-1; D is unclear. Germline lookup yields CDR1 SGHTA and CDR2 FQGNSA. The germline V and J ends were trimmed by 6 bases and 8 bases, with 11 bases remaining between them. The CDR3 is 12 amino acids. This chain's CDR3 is CASRGFGDEQFF. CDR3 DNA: TGTGCCAGCAGGGGGTTTGGGGATGAGCAGTTCTTC.

The chain's CDR3 is CASTPGGRYNEQFF. In nucleotides, the CDR3 is TGTGCCAGCACCCCGGGGGGTCGGTACAATGAGCAGTTCTTC. The rearrangement uses TRBV28 and TRBJ2-1; 7 positions match TRBD2. The CDR3 loop spans 14 amino acids. Germline CDR1 and CDR2: MDHEN and SYDVKM. The J segment lost 4 bases and the V segment lost 7 bases, leaving 7 bases of the junction unmatched.

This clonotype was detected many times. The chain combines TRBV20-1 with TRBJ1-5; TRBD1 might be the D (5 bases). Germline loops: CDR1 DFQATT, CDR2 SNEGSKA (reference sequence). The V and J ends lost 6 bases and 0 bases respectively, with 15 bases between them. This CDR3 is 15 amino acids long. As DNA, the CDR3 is TGCAGTGCCCCGACAGCCATGTATAGCAATCAGCCCCAGCATTTT. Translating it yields CSAPTAMYSNQPQHF.

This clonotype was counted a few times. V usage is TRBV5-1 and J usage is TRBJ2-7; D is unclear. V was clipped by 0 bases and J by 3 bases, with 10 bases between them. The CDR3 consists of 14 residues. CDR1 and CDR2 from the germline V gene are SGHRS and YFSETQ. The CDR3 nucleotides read TGCGCCAGCAGCTTGGGGGCCACCGGCTACGAGCAGTACTTC. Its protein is CASSLGATGYEQYF.

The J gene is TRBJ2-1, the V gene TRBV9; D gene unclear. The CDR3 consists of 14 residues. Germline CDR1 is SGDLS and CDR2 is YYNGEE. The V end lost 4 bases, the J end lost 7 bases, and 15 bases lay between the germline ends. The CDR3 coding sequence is TGTGCCAGCAGCCCCCCCGATGCAAAAAATGAGCAGTTCTTC. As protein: CASSPPDAKNEQFF.

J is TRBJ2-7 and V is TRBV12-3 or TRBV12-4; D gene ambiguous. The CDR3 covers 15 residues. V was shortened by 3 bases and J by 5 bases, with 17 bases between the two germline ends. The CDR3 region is CASSLEGITPHEQYF. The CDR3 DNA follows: TGTGCCAGCAGTTTGGAAGGGATAACCCCCCACGAGCAGTACTTC.

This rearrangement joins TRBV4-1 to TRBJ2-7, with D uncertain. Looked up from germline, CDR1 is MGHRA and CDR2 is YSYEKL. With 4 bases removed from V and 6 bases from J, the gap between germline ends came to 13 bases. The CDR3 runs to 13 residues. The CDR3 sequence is CASSRSQESEQYF. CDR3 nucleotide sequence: TGCGCCAGCAGCCGATCCCAGGAGTCCGAGCAGTACTTC.

CDR3 in amino acids: CASSLERAYEQYF. CDR3 bases: TGTGCCAGCAGCCTAGAGCGGGCCTACGAGCAGTACTTC. This sequence joins TRBV9 and TRBJ2-7, with a weak D call TRBD2 (6 bases). The CDR3 has 13 residues. CDR1 SGDLS and CDR2 YYNGEE come from the germline V gene. With 4 bases removed from V and 2 bases from J, the gap between germline ends came to 10 bases.

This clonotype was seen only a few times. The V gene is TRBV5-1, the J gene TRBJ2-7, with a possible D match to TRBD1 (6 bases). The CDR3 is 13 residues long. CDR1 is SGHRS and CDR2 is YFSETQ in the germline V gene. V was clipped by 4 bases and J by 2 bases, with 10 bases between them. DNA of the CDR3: TGCGCCAGCAGCGTGGGGGCCCCCTACGAGCAGTACTTC. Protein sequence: CASSVGAPYEQYF.

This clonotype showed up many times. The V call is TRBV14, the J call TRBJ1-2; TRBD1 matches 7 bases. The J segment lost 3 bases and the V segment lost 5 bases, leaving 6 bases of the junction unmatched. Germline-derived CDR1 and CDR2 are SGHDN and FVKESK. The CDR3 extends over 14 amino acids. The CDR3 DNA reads TGTGCCAGCAGCTTGGGACAGAATTACTATGGCTACACCTTC. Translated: CASSLGQNYYGYTF. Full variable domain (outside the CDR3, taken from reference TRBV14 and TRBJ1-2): EAGVTQFPSHSVIEKGQTVTLRCDPISGHDNLYWYRRVMGKEIKFLLHFVKESKQDESGMPNNRFLAERTGGTYSTLKVQPAELEDSGVYFCASSLGQNYYGYTFGSGTRLTVV.

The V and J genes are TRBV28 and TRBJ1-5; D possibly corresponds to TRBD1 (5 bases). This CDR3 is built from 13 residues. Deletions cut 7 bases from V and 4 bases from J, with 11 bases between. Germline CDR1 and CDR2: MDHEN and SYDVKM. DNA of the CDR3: TGTGCCAGCATGCTGGGGCTTAATCAGCCCCAGCATTTT. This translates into CASMLGLNQPQHF.

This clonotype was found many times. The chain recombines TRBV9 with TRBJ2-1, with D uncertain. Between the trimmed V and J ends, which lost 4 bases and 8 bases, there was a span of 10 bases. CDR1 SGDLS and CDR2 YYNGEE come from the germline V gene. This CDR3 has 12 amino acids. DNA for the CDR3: TGTGCCAGCAGCTCTTTGGAGTATGAGCAGTTCTTC. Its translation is CASSSLEYEQFF. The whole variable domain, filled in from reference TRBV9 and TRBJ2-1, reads DSGVTQTPKHLITATGQRVTLRCSPRSGDLSVYWYQQSLDQGLQFLIQYYNGEERAKGNILERFSAQQFPDLHSELNLSSLELGDSALYFCASSSLEYEQFFGPGTRLTVL.

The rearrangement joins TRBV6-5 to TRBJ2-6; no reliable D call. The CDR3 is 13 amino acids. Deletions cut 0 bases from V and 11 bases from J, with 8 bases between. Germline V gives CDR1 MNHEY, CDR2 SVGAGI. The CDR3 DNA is TGTGCCAGCAGTTACTCGAGAGGTGACGTCCTGACTTTC. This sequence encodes CASSYSRGDVLTF.

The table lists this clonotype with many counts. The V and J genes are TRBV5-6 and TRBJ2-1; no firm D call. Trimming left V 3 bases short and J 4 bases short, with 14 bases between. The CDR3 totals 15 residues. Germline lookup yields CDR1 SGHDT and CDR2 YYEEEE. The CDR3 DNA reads TGTGCCAGCAGCTCCTCAGCCCTCCGTTACAATGAGCAGTTCTTC. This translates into CASSSSALRYNEQFF.

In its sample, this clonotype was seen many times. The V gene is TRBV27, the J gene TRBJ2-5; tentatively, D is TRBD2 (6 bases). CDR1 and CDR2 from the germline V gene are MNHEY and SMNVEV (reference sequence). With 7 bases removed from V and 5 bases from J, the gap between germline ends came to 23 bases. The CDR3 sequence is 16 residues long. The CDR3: CASTLGGDRTCETQYF. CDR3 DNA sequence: TGTGCCAGCACCCTGGGAGGCGATCGAACGTGCGAGACCCAGTACTTC.

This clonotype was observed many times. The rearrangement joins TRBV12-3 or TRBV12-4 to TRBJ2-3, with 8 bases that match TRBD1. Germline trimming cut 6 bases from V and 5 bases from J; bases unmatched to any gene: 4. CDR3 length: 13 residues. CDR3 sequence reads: CASRKTGVDTQYF. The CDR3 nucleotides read TGTGCCAGCAGGAAGACAGGGGTAGATACGCAGTATTTT.

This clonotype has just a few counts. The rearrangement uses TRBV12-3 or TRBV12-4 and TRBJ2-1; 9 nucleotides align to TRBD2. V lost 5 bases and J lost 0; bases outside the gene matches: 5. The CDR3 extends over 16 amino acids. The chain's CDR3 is CASSGGSGSSYNEQFF. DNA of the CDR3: TGTGCCAGCAGTGGCGGTAGCGGGAGCTCCTACAATGAGCAGTTCTTC.

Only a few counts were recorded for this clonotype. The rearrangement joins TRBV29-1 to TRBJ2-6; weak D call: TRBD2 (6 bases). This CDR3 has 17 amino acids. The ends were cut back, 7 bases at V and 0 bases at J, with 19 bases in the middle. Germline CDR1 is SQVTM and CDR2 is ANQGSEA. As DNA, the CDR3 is TGCAGCGCGAACGCGGGGCAGGGTAACTCTGGGGCCAACGTCCTGACTTTC. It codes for CSANAGQGNSGANVLTF.

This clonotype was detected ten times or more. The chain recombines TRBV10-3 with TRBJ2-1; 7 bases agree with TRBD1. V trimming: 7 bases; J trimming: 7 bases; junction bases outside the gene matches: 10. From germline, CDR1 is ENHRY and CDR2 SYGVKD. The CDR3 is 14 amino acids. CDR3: CAITRTGPGNEQFF. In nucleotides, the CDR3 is TGTGCCATCACCCGGACAGGACCGGGGAATGAGCAGTTCTTC.